The present TCR beta chain was sequenced within a study of PD-1 blockade in mismatch repair-deficient tumors. Study summary: Patients had 12 mismatch repair-deficient cancer types, all previously treated and progressing.

On this clone itself: The antigen is undetermined.

Study results and limitations: After pembrolizumab, tumor-resident clones rose rapidly, then generally contracted before radiologic responses.

Data came from immunoSEQ multiplex PCR; TCRdb stores just in-frame clones and leaves some out. The data show about 120,000 clones, with approximately 90% seen just once and approximately 13% held by the top ten. The germline gives CDR1 MGHDK, CDR2 SYGVNS. The CDR3 extends over 16 amino acids. V shed 3 bases and J 9 bases; nucleotides not matched to a gene: 15. Every patient had mismatch repair deficiency by PCR or immunohistochemistry. The source was peripheral blood, collected 44 weeks after starting pembrolizumab. This clonotype was sampled from an adult with mismatch repair-deficient cancer. The chain employs TRBV25-1 and TRBJ2-3; 7 bases match TRBD1. CDR3 region: CASSEPVHQGDWTQYF. CDR3 nucleotide sequence: TGTGCCAGCAGTGAGCCGGTCCATCAGGGGGATTGGACGCAGTATTTT.